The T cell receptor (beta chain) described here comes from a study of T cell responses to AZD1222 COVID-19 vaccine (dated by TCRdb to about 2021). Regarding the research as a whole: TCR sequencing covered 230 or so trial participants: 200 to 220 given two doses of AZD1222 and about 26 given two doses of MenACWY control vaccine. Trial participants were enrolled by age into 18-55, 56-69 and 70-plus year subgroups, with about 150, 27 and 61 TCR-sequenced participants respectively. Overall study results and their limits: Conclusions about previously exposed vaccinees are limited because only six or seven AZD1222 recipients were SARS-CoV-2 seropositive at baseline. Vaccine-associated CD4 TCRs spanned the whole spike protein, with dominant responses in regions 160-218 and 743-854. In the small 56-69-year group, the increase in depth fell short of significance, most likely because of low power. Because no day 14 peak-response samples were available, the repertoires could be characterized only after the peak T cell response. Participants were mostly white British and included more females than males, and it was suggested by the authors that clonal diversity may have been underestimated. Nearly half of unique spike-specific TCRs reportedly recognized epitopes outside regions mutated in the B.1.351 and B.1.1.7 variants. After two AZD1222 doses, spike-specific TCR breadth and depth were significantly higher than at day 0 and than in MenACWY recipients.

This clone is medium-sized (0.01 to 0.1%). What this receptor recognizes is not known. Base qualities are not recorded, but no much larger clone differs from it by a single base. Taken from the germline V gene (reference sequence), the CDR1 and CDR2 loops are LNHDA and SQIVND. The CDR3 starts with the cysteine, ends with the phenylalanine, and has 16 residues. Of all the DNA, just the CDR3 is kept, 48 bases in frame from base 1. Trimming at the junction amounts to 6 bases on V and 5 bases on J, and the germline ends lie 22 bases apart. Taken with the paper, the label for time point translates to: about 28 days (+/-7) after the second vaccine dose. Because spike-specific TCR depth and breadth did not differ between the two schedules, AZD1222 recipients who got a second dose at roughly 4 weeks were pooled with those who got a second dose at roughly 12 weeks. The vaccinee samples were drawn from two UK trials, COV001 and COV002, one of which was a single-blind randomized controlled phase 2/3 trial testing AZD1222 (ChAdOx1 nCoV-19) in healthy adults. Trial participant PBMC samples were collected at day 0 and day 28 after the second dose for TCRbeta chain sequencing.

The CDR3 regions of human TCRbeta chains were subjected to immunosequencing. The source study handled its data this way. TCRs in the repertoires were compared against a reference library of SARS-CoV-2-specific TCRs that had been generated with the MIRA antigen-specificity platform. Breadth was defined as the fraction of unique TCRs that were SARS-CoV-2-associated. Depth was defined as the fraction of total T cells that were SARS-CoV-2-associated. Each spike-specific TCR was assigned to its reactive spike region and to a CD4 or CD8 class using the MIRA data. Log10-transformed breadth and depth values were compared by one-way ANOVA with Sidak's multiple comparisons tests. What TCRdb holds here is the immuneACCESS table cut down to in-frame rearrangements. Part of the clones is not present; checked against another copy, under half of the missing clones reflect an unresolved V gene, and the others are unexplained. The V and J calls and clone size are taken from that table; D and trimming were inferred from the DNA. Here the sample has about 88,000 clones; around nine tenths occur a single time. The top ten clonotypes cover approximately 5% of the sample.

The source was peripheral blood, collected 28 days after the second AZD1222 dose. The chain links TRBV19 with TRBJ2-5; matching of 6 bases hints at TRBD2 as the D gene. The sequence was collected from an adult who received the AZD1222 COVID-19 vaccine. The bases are TGTGCCAGTAGACCCGATCACGGGGGTGTAGGGGAGACCCAGTACTTC. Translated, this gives CASRPDHGGVGETQYF.